The source of this T cell receptor (beta chain) is a study of patients and donors after allogeneic stem cell transplantation. This CDR3 region has 12 residues. V was pared by 5 bases and J by 15 bases, with 17 bases between. The V gene's germline CDR1 is SGHNT and CDR2 YYREEE (reference sequence). TCRdb re-called the RT-PCR reads through MiXCR, storing one row per CDR3 protein. The sample consists of 900,000 to 1,000,000 distinct CDR3 sequences, roughly 18% of them appearing once. Sequencing was carried out using blood, either unsorted or a sorted T cell fraction (not recorded which). The clonotype comes from a human donor who was either an allogeneic HSCT recipient or a stem cell or donor lymphocyte infusion donor (not recorded which). It is not recorded whose cells these are; they may come from a transplant donor. The chain uses TRBV5-4 and TRBJ2-2; perhaps D is TRBD1 or TRBD2 (5 bases each). The CDR3 region has the DNA TGTGCCAGCAGTCCCGGGACCCCCTCATTGTTTTTT. As protein: CASSPGTPSLFF.